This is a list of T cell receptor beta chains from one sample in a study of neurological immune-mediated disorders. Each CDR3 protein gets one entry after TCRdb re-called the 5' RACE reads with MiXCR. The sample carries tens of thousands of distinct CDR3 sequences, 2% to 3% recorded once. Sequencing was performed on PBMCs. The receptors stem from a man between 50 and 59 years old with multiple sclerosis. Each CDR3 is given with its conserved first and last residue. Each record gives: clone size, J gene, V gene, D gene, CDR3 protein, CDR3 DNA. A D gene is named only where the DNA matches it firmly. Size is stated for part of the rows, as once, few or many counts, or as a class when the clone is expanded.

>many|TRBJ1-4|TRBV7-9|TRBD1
CASSTGQGIEKLFF
TGTGCCAGCAGCACGGGACAGGGAATAGAAAAACTGTTTTTT
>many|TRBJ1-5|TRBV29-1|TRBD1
CSVHTGGVGQPQHF
TGCAGCGTCCACACAGGGGGCGTCGGTCAGCCCCAGCATTTT
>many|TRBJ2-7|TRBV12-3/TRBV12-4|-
CASSSSYGRSYEQYF
TGTGCCAGCAGTTCCTCATACGGCAGATCCTACGAGCAGTACTTC
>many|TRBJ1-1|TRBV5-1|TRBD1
CASSLETGGFTEAFF
TGCGCCAGCAGCTTGGAGACAGGGGGCTTTACTGAAGCTTTCTTT
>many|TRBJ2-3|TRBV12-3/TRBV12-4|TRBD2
CASTLGGLTSTDTQYF
TGTGCCAGCACCCTGGGGGGACTAACCTCCACAGATACGCAGTATTTT
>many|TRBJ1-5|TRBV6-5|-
CASRPGTMASPQHF
TGTGCCAGCAGACCCGGGACCATGGCGTCGCCCCAGCATTTT
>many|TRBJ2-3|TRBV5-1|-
CASSLGAGGGSDTQYF
TGCGCCAGCAGCTTGGGGGCAGGAGGAGGCTCAGATACGCAGTATTTT
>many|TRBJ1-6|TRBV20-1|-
CSARSGFNSPLHF
TGCAGTGCTCGTTCAGGGTTTAATTCACCCCTCCACTTT
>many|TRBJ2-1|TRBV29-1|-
CSVWARNEQFF
TGCAGTGTATGGGCCCGAAATGAGCAGTTCTTC
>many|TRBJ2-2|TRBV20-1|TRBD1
CSAPNDRDTGELFF
TGCAGTGCTCCAAACGACAGGGACACCGGGGAGCTGTTTTTT
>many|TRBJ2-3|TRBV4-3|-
CASSQDRGGGDTQYF
TGCGCCAGCAGCCAAGATCGAGGGGGGGGAGATACGCAGTATTTT
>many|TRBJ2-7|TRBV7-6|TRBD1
CASSYGQGVSYEQYF
TGTGCCAGCAGCTACGGACAGGGGGTCTCCTACGAGCAGTACTTC
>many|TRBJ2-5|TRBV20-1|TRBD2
CSARGGTSGGETQYF
TGCAGTGCTAGAGGAGGGACTAGCGGTGGAGAGACCCAGTACTTC
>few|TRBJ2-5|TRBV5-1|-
CASSPTRGSEETQYF
TGCGCCAGCAGCCCAACAAGGGGTAGCGAGGAGACCCAGTACTTC
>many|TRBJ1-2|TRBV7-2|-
CASSFRGGGYTF
TGTGCCAGCAGCTTCCGGGGTGGAGGCTACACCTTC
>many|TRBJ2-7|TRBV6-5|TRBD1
CASRVPDRPYEQYF
TGTGCCAGCAGAGTCCCGGACAGGCCCTACGAGCAGTACTTC
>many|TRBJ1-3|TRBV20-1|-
CSASFIRGNTIYF
TGCAGTGCTAGTTTCATTCGTGGAAACACCATATATTTT
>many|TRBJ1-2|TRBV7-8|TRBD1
CASSPIRDRAGYGYTF
TGTGCCAGCAGCCCGATCCGGGACAGGGCTGGCTATGGCTACACCTTC
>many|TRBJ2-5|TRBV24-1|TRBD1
CATSDSGQGKETQYF
TGTGCCACCAGTGATTCGGGACAGGGAAAAGAGACCCAGTACTTC
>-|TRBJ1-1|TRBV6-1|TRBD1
CASTATGATEAFF
TGTGCCAGCACCGCGACAGGGGCCACTGAAGCTTTCTTT
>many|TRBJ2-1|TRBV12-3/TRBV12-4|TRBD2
CASSGTSGGKGGFF
TGTGCCAGCAGTGGGACTAGCGGGGGGAAGGGGGGGTTCTTC
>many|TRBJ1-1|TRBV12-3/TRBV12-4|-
CASSFQMGNTEAFF
TGTGCCAGCAGTTTCCAAATGGGGAACACTGAAGCTTTCTTT
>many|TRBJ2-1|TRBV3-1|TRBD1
CASSLTGNPNLEQFF
TGTGCCAGCAGCCTGACAGGGAACCCGAATTTAGAGCAGTTCTTC
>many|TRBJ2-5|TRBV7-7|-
CASSLPGQETQYF
TGTGCCAGCAGCCTACCTGGCCAAGAGACCCAGTACTTC
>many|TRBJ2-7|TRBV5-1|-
CASSLETGPYEQYF
TGCGCCAGCAGCTTGGAGACAGGCCCCTACGAGCAGTACTTC
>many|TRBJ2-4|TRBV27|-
CASSPPGVEDQYF
TGTGCCAGCAGTCCCCCGGGTGTCGAGGATCAGTACTTC
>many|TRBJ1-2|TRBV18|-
CASSPAGDDYGYTF
TGTGCCAGCTCACCTGCCGGGGACGACTATGGCTACACCTTC
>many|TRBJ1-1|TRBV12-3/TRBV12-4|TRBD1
CASTWTGMNTEAFF
TGTGCCAGCACCTGGACAGGGATGAACACTGAAGCTTTCTTT
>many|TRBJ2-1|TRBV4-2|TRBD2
CASSQTSGDPNEQFF
TGTGCCAGCAGCCAAACTAGCGGGGACCCAAATGAGCAGTTCTTC
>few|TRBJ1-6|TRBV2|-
CASSSWGKNNSPLHF
TGTGCCAGCAGTTCATGGGGGAAAAATAATTCACCCCTCCACTTT
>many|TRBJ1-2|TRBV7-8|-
CASSSRGAGANYGYTF
TGTGCCAGCAGCTCAAGGGGGGCAGGGGCTAACTATGGCTACACCTTC
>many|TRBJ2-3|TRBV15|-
CATSRGGLSTDTQYF
TGTGCCACCAGCAGGGGTGGATTGAGCACAGATACGCAGTATTTT
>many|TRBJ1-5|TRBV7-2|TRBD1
CASSLGAGGQGQPQHF
TGTGCCAGCAGCTTAGGGGCAGGGGGCCAAGGTCAGCCCCAGCATTTT
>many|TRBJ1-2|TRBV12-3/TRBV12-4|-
CASSFVQTDMGYTF
TGTGCCAGCAGTTTTGTGCAGACGGATATGGGCTACACCTTC
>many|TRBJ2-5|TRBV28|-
CASRRGGLLVQETQYF
TGTGCCAGCAGGAGAGGGGGGCTTCTAGTCCAAGAGACCCAGTACTTC
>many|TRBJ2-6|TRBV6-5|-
CATALLGSGANVLTF
TGTGCCACCGCGTTATTAGGCTCTGGGGCCAACGTCCTGACTTTC
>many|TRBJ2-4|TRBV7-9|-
CASSLVQGKNIQYF
TGTGCCAGCAGCTTAGTACAGGGCAAAAACATTCAGTACTTC
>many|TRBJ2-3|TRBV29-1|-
CSVFRDFTDTQYF
TGCAGCGTTTTTCGGGACTTCACAGATACGCAGTATTTT
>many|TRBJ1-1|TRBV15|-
CATSRGMTAMNTEAFF
TGTGCCACCAGCAGGGGTATGACAGCAATGAACACTGAAGCTTTCTTT
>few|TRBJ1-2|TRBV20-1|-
CSASNTKQEKGGYTF
TGCAGTGCTAGCAACACTAAACAGGAAAAGGGAGGCTACACCTTC
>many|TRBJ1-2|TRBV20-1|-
CSASSMYLGYTF
TGCAGTGCTAGTAGTATGTACCTAGGCTACACCTTC
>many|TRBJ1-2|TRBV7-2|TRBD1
CASSLAAQGVGGYTF
TGTGCCAGCAGCTTAGCGGCACAGGGGGTAGGTGGCTACACCTTC
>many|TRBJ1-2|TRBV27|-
CASSPQGGGGYTF
TGTGCCAGCAGTCCCCAAGGGGGTGGGGGCTACACCTTC
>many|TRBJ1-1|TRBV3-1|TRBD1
CASRLQAGRGPNTEAFF
TGTGCCAGCAGGCTTCAAGCTGGCAGGGGGCCGAACACTGAAGCTTTCTTT
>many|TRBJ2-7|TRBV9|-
CASSVGGGGAYEQYF
TGTGCCAGCAGCGTAGGAGGAGGGGGGGCCTACGAGCAGTACTTC
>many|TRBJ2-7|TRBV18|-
CASSPVSNNPSSYEQYF
TGTGCCAGCTCACCGGTTTCTAACAACCCGAGCTCCTACGAGCAGTACTTC
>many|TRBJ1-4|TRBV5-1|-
CASSLAESGLEKLFF
TGCGCCAGCAGCTTGGCCGAGTCAGGTCTGGAAAAACTGTTTTTT
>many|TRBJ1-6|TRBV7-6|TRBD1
CASSPGQGQGGLHF
TGTGCCAGCAGCCCCGGACAGGGCCAGGGGGGGCTCCACTTT
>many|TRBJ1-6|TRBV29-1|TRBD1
CSVRTGSSYNSPLHF
TGCAGCGTTCGGACAGGGAGCTCCTATAATTCACCCCTCCACTTT
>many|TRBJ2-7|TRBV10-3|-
CASLTATTTSYEQYF
TGTGCCAGCCTGACAGCTACCACCACCTCCTACGAGCAGTACTTC
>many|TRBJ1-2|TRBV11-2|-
CASSLDLRTYGYTF
TGTGCCAGCAGCTTAGACCTCCGGACCTATGGCTACACCTTC
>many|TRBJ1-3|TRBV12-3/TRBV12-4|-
CASSRTGTSGNTIYF
TGTGCCAGCAGCAGAACAGGGACCTCTGGAAACACCATATATTTT
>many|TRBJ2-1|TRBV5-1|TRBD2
CASSRTSGGTYNEQFF
TGCGCCAGCAGCCGGACTAGCGGGGGGACCTACAATGAGCAGTTCTTC